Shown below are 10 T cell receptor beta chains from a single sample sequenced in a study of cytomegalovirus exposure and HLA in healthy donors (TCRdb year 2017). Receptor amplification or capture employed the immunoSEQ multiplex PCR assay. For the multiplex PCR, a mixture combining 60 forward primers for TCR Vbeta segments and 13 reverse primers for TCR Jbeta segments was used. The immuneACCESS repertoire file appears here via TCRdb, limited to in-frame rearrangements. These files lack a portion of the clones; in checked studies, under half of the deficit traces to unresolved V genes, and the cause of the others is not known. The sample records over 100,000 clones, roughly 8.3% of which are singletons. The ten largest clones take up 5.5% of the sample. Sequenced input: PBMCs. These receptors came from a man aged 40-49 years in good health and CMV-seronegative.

CDR3: CASSSRGSGNTIYF. The CDR3 DNA follows: TGTGCCAGCAGCTCCAGGGGCTCTGGAAACACCATATATTTT. V and J are TRBV11-3 and TRBJ1-3; weak D call: TRBD1 (6 bases). The CDR3 runs to 14 residues. From germline, CDR1 is SGHNT and CDR2 YENEEA. Trimming removed 4 bases at V and 0 bases at J, with 7 bases between.

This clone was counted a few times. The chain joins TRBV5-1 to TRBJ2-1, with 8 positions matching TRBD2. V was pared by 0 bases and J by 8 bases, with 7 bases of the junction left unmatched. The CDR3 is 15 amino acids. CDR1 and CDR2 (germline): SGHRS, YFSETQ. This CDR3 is CASSLAGGPLDEQFF. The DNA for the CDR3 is TGCGCCAGCAGCTTGGCGGGGGGGCCTCTGGATGAGCAGTTCTTC.

This CDR3 reads CASSSAPGLRTYNEQFF. The DNA of the CDR3 is TGTGCCAGCAGCTCCGCCCCGGGACTTCGGACCTACAATGAGCAGTTCTTC. The chain carries TRBV7-9 and TRBJ2-1; D perhaps matches TRBD2 (6 bases). Germline CDR1 is SEHNR and CDR2 is FQNEAQ (reference sequence). The ends were cut back, 4 bases at V and 2 bases at J, with 18 bases in the middle. The CDR3 is made up of 17 amino acids.

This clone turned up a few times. In nucleotides, the CDR3 is TGTGCCAGCAGCCCGTCCAGCACCGGGGAGCTGTTTTTT. The encoded protein is CASSPSSTGELFF. The V gene is TRBV7-3, the J gene TRBJ2-2; no firm D call. Germline CDR1 SGHTA, CDR2 FQGTGA. The V and J ends lost 5 bases and 4 bases respectively, with 8 bases between them. The CDR3 is made up of 13 amino acids.

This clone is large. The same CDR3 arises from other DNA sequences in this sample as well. In DNA, the CDR3 is TGTGCCAGCAGCCCGGGACTAGACGCAGATACGCAGTATTTT. It translates to CASSPGLDADTQYF. The chain is built from TRBV25-1 and TRBJ2-3; 8 bases are shared with TRBD2. Trimming took 6 bases from V and 4 from J; bases not matched to a gene: 6. Per germline, CDR1 MGHDK and CDR2 SYGVNS. This CDR3 is 14 amino acids long.

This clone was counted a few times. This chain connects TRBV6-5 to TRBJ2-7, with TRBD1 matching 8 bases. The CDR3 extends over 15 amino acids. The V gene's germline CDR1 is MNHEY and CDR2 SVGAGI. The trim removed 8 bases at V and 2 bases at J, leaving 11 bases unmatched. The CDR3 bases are TGTGCCAGCGGCTGGGCGACAGGGGTAACCTACGAGCAGTACTTC. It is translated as CASGWATGVTYEQYF.

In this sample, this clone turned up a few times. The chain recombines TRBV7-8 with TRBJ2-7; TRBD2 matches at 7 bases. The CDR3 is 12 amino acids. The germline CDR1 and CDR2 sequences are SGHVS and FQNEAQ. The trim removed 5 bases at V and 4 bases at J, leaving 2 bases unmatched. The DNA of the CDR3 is TGTGCCAGCAGCCTTAGCGGGTACGAGCAGTACTTC. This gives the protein CASSLSGYEQYF.

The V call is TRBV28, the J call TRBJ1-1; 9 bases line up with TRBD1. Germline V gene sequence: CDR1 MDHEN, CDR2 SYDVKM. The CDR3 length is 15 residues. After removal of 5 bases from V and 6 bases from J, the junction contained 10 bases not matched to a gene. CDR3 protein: CASSGRRDRAPEAFF. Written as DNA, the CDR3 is TGTGCCAGCAGTGGCCGGCGGGACAGGGCCCCTGAAGCTTTCTTT. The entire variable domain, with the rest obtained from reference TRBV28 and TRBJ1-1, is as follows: DVKVTQSSRYLVKRTGEKVFLECVQDMDHENMFWYRQDPGLGLRLIYFSYDVKMKEKGDIPEGYSVSREKKERFSLILESASTNQTSMYLCASSGRRDRAPEAFFGQGTRLTVV.

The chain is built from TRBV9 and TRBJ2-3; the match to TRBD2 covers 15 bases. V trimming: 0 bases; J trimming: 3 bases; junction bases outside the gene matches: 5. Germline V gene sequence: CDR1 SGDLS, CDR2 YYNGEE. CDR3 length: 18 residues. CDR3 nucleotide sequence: TGTGCCAGCAGCGTAGCGGGGACTAGCGGGGGGCAAACAGATACGCAGTATTTT. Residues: CASSVAGTSGGQTDTQYF. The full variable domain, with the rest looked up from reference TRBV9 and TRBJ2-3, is DSGVTQTPKHLITATGQRVTLRCSPRSGDLSVYWYQQSLDQGLQFLIQYYNGEERAKGNILERFSAQQFPDLHSELNLSSLELGDSALYFCASSVAGTSGGQTDTQYFGPGTRLTVL.

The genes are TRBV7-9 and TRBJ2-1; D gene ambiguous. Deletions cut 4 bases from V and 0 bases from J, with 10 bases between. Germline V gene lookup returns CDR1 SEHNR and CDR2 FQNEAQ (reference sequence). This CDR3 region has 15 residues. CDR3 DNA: TGTGCCAGCAGCTCCGTCATTAGCTCCTACAATGAGCAGTTCTTC. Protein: CASSSVISSYNEQFF.